The following is a TCR beta chain sequence with its context. The data belong to a study of CD8 T cells in Susac syndrome. TCR beta sequences were obtained from blood CD8+ and CD4+ T cells. Those who served as multiple sclerosis controls were treatment-naive patients with stable or active relapsing-remitting disease. FACS enriched CD8+ TEMRA cells, while bulk CD8+ and CD4+ were negatively isolated. Random hexamers were used to reverse transcribe the RNA input (roughly 0.5 to 1 ug). TCR beta CDR3 was amplified by immunoSEQ covering 54 Vbeta and 13 Jbeta. MiXCR, applied by TCRdb to the immunoSEQ multiplex PCR reads, yields one record per CDR3 protein. The repertoire holds hundreds of thousands of distinct CDR3 sequences, with 93% as singletons. The germline CDR1 and CDR2 sequences are MNHEY and SVGAGI. The V and J ends lost 5 bases and 3 bases respectively, with 11 bases between them. The CDR3 sequence is 13 residues long.

The chain recombines TRBV6-5 with TRBJ2-7, with TRBD1 as a possible D gene (6 bases). The receptor was isolated from a human donor with multiple sclerosis. The source material was CD4+ T cells from PBMCs. DNA for the CDR3: TGTGCCAGCAGTCCGGGACACCTCTACGAGCAGTACTTC. Translating it yields CASSPGHLYEQYF.